These 23 T cell receptor beta chains share one sample of origin, sequenced in a study of T cell responses to AZD1222 COVID-19 vaccine (dated by TCRdb to the early 2020s). The protocol used for the library was the immunoSEQ multiplex PCR assay. In TCRdb, the immuneACCESS table is reduced to in-frame sequences with V and J assigned. These tables do not hold every clone; where another copy was compared, an unresolved V gene accounts for under half, and the others remain unexplained. The sample table contains about 70,000 clones; only one count was recorded for around 83% of them. The ten largest clones represent roughly 10% of the sample. The time point tag for this specimen amounts to: baseline before first vaccination. The sample consisted of peripheral blood, taken on day 0 of AZD1222 vaccination. The receptors here all came from an adult in good health.

The chain employs TRBV6-4 and TRBJ2-1; 9 nucleotides agree with TRBD1. Germline values: CDR1 MRHNA, CDR2 SNTAGT. The J segment lost 2 bases and the V segment lost 4 bases, leaving 3 bases of the junction unmatched. This CDR3 spans 15 amino acids. CDR3 amino acids: CASSAGQGTYNEQFF. The CDR3, as DNA: TGTGCCAGCAGTGCGGGACAGGGTACCTACAATGAGCAGTTCTTC.

This sequence joins TRBV9 and TRBJ1-2, with D hard to call. This CDR3 is built from 15 residues. Trimming stripped 4 bases from V and 6 bases from J, with 19 bases between. Per germline, CDR1 SGDLS and CDR2 YYNGEE. CDR3 DNA: TGTGCCAGCAGCCGCCGGAGGCAGGCCTATGATGGCTACACCTTC. Encoded protein: CASSRRRQAYDGYTF.

This chain joins TRBV27 and TRBJ1-4, with 10 bases fitting TRBD1. Germline V lookup: CDR1 MNHEY, CDR2 SMNVEV (reference sequence). J lost 4 bases, V lost 5 bases, and 16 bases had no gene match. The CDR3 runs to 19 residues. The CDR3 nucleotides are TGTGCCAGCAGTAAGACCGGGACAGGGGCAAGTTCCGGTAATGAAAAACTGTTTTTT. It codes for CASSKTGTGASSGNEKLFF.

This clone was observed once. The J gene is TRBJ1-5, the V gene TRBV14, with D hard to call. The CDR3 is 15 amino acids. Between the trimmed V and J ends, which lost 4 bases and 1 base, there was a span of 11 bases. Germline lookup yields CDR1 SGHDN and CDR2 FVKESK. The CDR3 sequence is CASSPDSGSNQPQHF. The CDR3 bases are TGTGCCAGCAGCCCGGACTCGGGGAGCAATCAGCCCCAGCATTTT.

The V call is TRBV3-1 (or the pseudogene TRBV3-2), the J call TRBJ2-3; 10 positions agree with TRBD2. With 1 base clipped from V and 6 bases from J, the junction kept 1 base outside the gene matches. The CDR3 contains 14 residues. Per germline, CDR1 LGHDT and CDR2 YNNKEL (reference sequence). Written as DNA, the CDR3 is TGTGCCAGCAGCCAAGGACTAGCGGGTGATACGCAGTATTTT. Its translation is CASSQGLAGDTQYF.

The chain employs TRBV7-2 and TRBJ2-1; TRBD2 aligns across 9 bases. The germline V gene encodes CDR1 SGHTA and CDR2 FQGNSA. Trimming removed 1 base from V and 4 bases from J; junction bases left unmatched: 8. CDR3 length equals 17 residues. CDR3 sequence reads: CASSLVWGTSIYNEQFF. CDR3 bases: TGTGCCAGCAGCTTAGTGTGGGGGACTAGCATTTACAATGAGCAGTTCTTC. Combining the CDR3 with reference TRBV7-2 and TRBJ2-1 gives the whole variable domain GAGVSQSPSNKVTEKGKDVELRCDPISGHTALYWYRQSLGQGLEFLIYFQGNSAPDKSGLPSDRFSAERTGGSVSTLTIQRTQQEDSAVYLCASSLVWGTSIYNEQFFGPGTRLTVL.

The chain carries TRBV7-2 and TRBJ1-2; D gene ambiguous. CDR3 length: 13 amino acids. Trimming removed 1 base from V and 8 bases from J, with 11 bases in between. Germline values: CDR1 SGHTA, CDR2 FQGNSA. The CDR3 reads CASSLGGEGGYTF. The DNA of the CDR3 is TGTGCCAGCAGCTTAGGTGGTGAAGGGGGCTACACCTTC.

V gene TRBV6-5 combines with J gene TRBJ1-4; TRBD1 aligns across 7 bases. Germline CDR1 MNHEY, CDR2 SVGAGI. This CDR3 contains 14 residues. After removal of 5 bases from V and 6 bases from J, the junction contained 6 bases not matched to a gene. This CDR3 is CASSLGQLHEKLFF. CDR3 sequence (DNA): TGTGCCAGCAGTCTGGGACAGCTACATGAAAAACTGTTTTTT.

The chain is built from TRBV18 and TRBJ1-6; D perhaps matches TRBD1 (5 bases). Trimming left V 3 bases short and J 7 bases short, with 16 bases between. The CDR3 is 16 amino acids. Germline lookup yields CDR1 KGHSH and CDR2 LQKENI. The DNA of the CDR3 is TGTGCCAGCTCACCCTCTATGGGGCAGGGCAATTCACCCCTCCACTTT. Encoded protein: CASSPSMGQGNSPLHF. Looking up the rest from reference TRBV18 and TRBJ1-6 gives the full variable domain: NAGVMQNPRHLVRRRGQEARLRCSPMKGHSHVYWYRQLPEEGLKFMVYLQKENIIDESGMPKERFSAEFPKEGPSILRIQQVVRGDSAAYFCASSPSMGQGNSPLHFGNGTRLTVT.

The genes are TRBV7-2 and TRBJ1-2, with no clear D. The CDR3 contains 13 residues. Germline CDR1 is SGHTA and CDR2 is FQGNSA. V was shortened by 1 base and J by 2 bases, with 5 bases between the two germline ends. This CDR3 reads CASSLGQNYGYTF. CDR3 bases: TGTGCCAGCAGCTTAGGTCAAAACTATGGCTACACCTTC.

CDR3 residues: CASSAEVNTEAFF. The CDR3 nucleotides read TGTGCCAGCAGTGCGGAAGTGAACACTGAAGCTTTCTTT. The chain carries TRBV2 and TRBJ1-1; no firm D call. CDR1 SNHLY and CDR2 FYNNEI come from the germline V gene. V was pared by 4 bases and J by 0 bases, with 6 bases between. The CDR3 is 13 residues long.

V is TRBV3-1 (or the pseudogene TRBV3-2) and J is TRBJ1-2; D remains ambiguous. The V end lost 0 bases, the J end lost 8 bases, and 13 bases lay between the germline ends. The germline CDR1 and CDR2 sequences are LGHDT and YNNKEL (reference sequence). The CDR3 extends over 14 amino acids. CDR3 sequence (DNA): TGTGCCAGCAGCCAAGAAGGTGGCAGACGGGGCTACACCTTC. Its protein is CASSQEGGRRGYTF.

For this clone: The identical CDR3 is also encoded by other nucleotide sequences in the sample. V usage is TRBV30 and J usage is TRBJ1-2; weak D call: TRBD1 (5 bases). V dropped 2 bases and J dropped 5 bases, with 9 bases sitting between them. CDR3 length: 12 amino acids. Germline V gene data show CDR1 as GTSNPN and CDR2 as SVGIG (reference sequence). The chain's CDR3 is CAWSRGPYGYTF. CDR3 nucleotide sequence: TGTGCCTGGAGTAGGGGACCATATGGCTACACCTTC. The full variable domain, completed using reference TRBV30 and TRBJ1-2, is SQTIHQWPATLVQPVGSPLSLECTVEGTSNPNLYWYRQAAGRGLQLLFYSVGIGQISSEVPQNLSASRPQDRQFILSSKKLLLSDSGFYLCAWSRGPYGYTFGSGTRLTVV.

The rearrangement links TRBV12-3 or TRBV12-4 to TRBJ2-7, with 7 bases lining up with TRBD1. V dropped 3 bases and J dropped 3; count of bases not matched to a gene: 2. CDR3 length equals 13 residues. The CDR3 region is CASSFQGDYEQYF. As DNA, the CDR3 is TGTGCCAGCAGTTTCCAGGGGGACTACGAGCAGTACTTC.

J is TRBJ1-2 and V is TRBV4-3; D not certain. Trimming pared 3 bases from V and 4 bases from J, leaving 18 bases between. The CDR3 spans 16 residues. The germline V gene has CDR1 LGHNA and CDR2 YSLEER. CDR3 in DNA: TGCGCCAGCAGCCACAATGCAGGCCCAGAGGGCTATGGCTACACCTTC. This sequence encodes CASSHNAGPEGYGYTF.

This clone showed up just once. V is TRBV5-1 and J is TRBJ2-5, with 9 nucleotides matching TRBD2. This CDR3 region has 17 residues. CDR1 SGHRS and CDR2 YFSETQ come from the germline V gene. Trimming cost V 0 bases and J 1 base; bases outside gene matches: 7. In nucleotides, the CDR3 is TGCGCCAGCAGCTTGGTGGCTAGCGGGGACCCCCAAGAGACCCAGTACTTC. Translating gives CASSLVASGDPQETQYF.

This clone has just a few counts. This chain connects TRBV7-9 to TRBJ2-1; D is ambiguous. Germline CDR1 SEHNR, CDR2 FQNEAQ (reference sequence). The CDR3 has 12 amino acids. V gave up 0 bases and J gave up 8 bases, with 5 bases separating them. The DNA of the CDR3 is TGTGCCAGCAGCTTAGCGCGTTATGAGCAGTTCTTC. Protein product: CASSLARYEQFF.

This chain connects TRBV5-1 to TRBJ1-3; TRBD1 matches at 9 bases. The CDR3 is 16 amino acids. In germline, CDR1 is SGHRS, CDR2 YFSETQ. Trimming cost V 2 bases and J 0 bases; bases outside gene matches: 3. The CDR3 DNA reads as TGCGCCAGCAGCTTCGGACAGGGGCGCTCTGGAAACACCATATATTTT. It translates to CASSFGQGRSGNTIYF.

The chain is built from TRBV6-5 and TRBJ1-1; D is unclear. The CDR3 extends over 12 amino acids. Germline CDR1 is MNHEY and CDR2 is SVGAGI. Trimming left V 9 bases short and J 5 bases short, with 13 bases between. CDR3 region: CASGFWKTEAFF. In DNA, the CDR3 is TGTGCCAGTGGGTTCTGGAAGACTGAAGCTTTCTTT.

This rearrangement joins TRBV10-3 to TRBJ1-5, with TRBD1 as a possible D gene (5 bases). Trimming stripped 3 bases from V and 2 bases from J, with 11 bases between. CDR1 is ENHRY, CDR2 SYGVKD, per germline. The CDR3 is made up of 15 amino acids. The CDR3 DNA sequence: TGTGCCATCAGTGAACAGGCAAGCGGCAATCAGCCCCAGCATTTT. Its protein product is CAISEQASGNQPQHF.

The chain couples TRBV4-1 to TRBJ1-1; weak D call: TRBD1 (5 bases). V gave up 3 bases and J gave up 0 bases, with 8 bases separating them. Germline CDR1 reads MGHRA; CDR2 reads YSYEKL. The CDR3 has 14 amino acids. In nucleotides, the CDR3 is TGCGCCAGCAGCCAGAGGGGCTTGAACACTGAAGCTTTCTTT. Translation: CASSQRGLNTEAFF.

The rearrangement joins TRBV7-2 to TRBJ2-7; 8 bases are a match to TRBD2. Trimming took 1 base from V and 3 from J; bases not matched to a gene: 5. This CDR3 spans 15 amino acids. The germline CDR1 and CDR2 sequences are SGHTA and FQGNSA. CDR3 coding DNA: TGTGCCAGCAGCTTAGGGGGGACTAGAGACTACGAGCAGTACTTC. It is translated as CASSLGGTRDYEQYF.

The V call is TRBV28, the J call TRBJ2-1, with a tentative D call TRBD1 (5 bases). Germline lookup yields CDR1 MDHEN and CDR2 SYDVKM. The CDR3 covers 13 residues. V was pared by 5 bases and J by 3 bases, with 8 bases between. The CDR3 DNA reads TGTGCCAGCAGTCTTACAGGCTACAATGAGCAGTTCTTC. It encodes CASSLTGYNEQFF.